Listed below are T cell receptor beta chains from one sample, sequenced in a study of cytomegalovirus exposure and HLA in healthy donors. This table comes from immunoSEQ multiplex PCR, and its TCRdb copy is limited to in-frame clones, with some not included. The sample comprises 100,000 to 150,000 clones, around two thirds of which are singletons, and around 2.6% rests with the top ten. Sequenced material: PBMCs. These receptor sequences come from a human donor in good health. Both conserved end residues are part of each CDR3. The order of the fields is clone size, J gene, D gene, V gene, CDR3 DNA, CDR3 protein. A D gene is named only where the DNA matches it firmly. Only part of the rows carry a size: once, few, many, or a class if the clone is expanded.

abundance: once
j_gene: TRBJ2-6
d_gene: -
v_gene: TRBV4-3
CDR3nt: TGCGCCAGCAGCCAAGTTGAGGGATACGCCAACGTCCTGACTTTC
CDR3aa: CASSQVEGYANVLTF

abundance: -
j_gene: TRBJ2-1
d_gene: TRBD2
v_gene: TRBV5-6
CDR3nt: TGTGCCAGCAGCCTAGGGATAGCGGGGGGGAGCTCCTACAATGAGCAGTTCTTC
CDR3aa: CASSLGIAGGSSYNEQFF

abundance: few
j_gene: TRBJ1-2
d_gene: -
v_gene: TRBV9
CDR3nt: TGTGCCAGCAGCGGAGGTGGCTATGGCTACACCTTC
CDR3aa: CASSGGGYGYTF

abundance: -
j_gene: TRBJ2-1
d_gene: TRBD2
v_gene: TRBV7-6
CDR3nt: TGTGCCAGCAGCTTATTCCAGCGGGGGGGCAATGAGCAGTTCTTC
CDR3aa: CASSLFQRGGNEQFF

abundance: few
j_gene: TRBJ2-3
d_gene: -
v_gene: TRBV6-6
CDR3nt: TGTGCCAGCAGTTACTCGGGGACACCGAGCACAGATACGCAGTATTTT
CDR3aa: CASSYSGTPSTDTQYF

abundance: -
j_gene: TRBJ1-1
d_gene: TRBD1
v_gene: TRBV7-8
CDR3nt: TGTGCCAGCAGACCCCGCCGACAGGGGGCGGACACTGAAGCTTTCTTT
CDR3aa: CASRPRRQGADTEAFF

abundance: once
j_gene: TRBJ2-7
d_gene: TRBD1
v_gene: TRBV7-2
CDR3nt: TGTGCCAGCAGCTTAGCTAGTTGGGGGACAGGGAAGAGGTACGAGCAGTACTTC
CDR3aa: CASSLASWGTGKRYEQYF

abundance: few
j_gene: TRBJ1-5
d_gene: -
v_gene: TRBV5-6
CDR3nt: TGTGCCAGCAGCACAACACAGGGCGGCTATAGCAATCAGCCCCAGCATTTT
CDR3aa: CASSTTQGGYSNQPQHF

abundance: -
j_gene: TRBJ2-3
d_gene: -
v_gene: TRBV7-9
CDR3nt: TGTTCCAGCAGACCCCGGGTTTTGTACTCCCCCACAGATACGCAGTATTTT
CDR3aa: CSSRPRVLYSPTDTQYF

abundance: -
j_gene: TRBJ1-2
d_gene: -
v_gene: TRBV7-2
CDR3nt: TGTGCCAGCAGACAGGTGCCTGTAGGTTTCTATGGCTACACCTTC
CDR3aa: CASRQVPVGFYGYTF

abundance: -
j_gene: TRBJ2-1
d_gene: -
v_gene: TRBV9
CDR3nt: TGTGCCAGCAGCGTAGGGGAGGGAGGGGGAGGACGACACAATGAGCAGTTCTTC
CDR3aa: CASSVGEGGGGRHNEQFF

abundance: -
j_gene: TRBJ2-3
d_gene: -
v_gene: TRBV5-8
CDR3nt: TGTGCCAGCAGCTACACGGCGGGGGCCTCTAGCACAGATACGCAGTATTTT
CDR3aa: CASSYTAGASSTDTQYF

abundance: few
j_gene: TRBJ1-2
d_gene: -
v_gene: TRBV11-2
CDR3nt: TGTGCCAGCAGCGCGGCGAGCTATGGCTACACCTTC
CDR3aa: CASSAASYGYTF

abundance: -
j_gene: TRBJ2-5
d_gene: -
v_gene: TRBV29-1
CDR3nt: TGCAGCGTTGAAGGAGCGGTTCTGGAGACCCAGTACTTC
CDR3aa: CSVEGAVLETQYF

abundance: -
j_gene: TRBJ1-5
d_gene: -
v_gene: TRBV15
CDR3nt: TGTGCCACCAGCCCGTCACAGGGAGGGAATCAGCCCCAGCATTTT
CDR3aa: CATSPSQGGNQPQHF